Reported below is one T cell receptor (beta chain). With 5 bases removed from V and 1 base from J, the gap between germline ends came to 11 bases. The CDR3 contains 14 residues. Germline V CDR1 and CDR2: LGHDT, YNNKEL (reference sequence). Assay used: immunoSEQ multiplex PCR; TCRdb lists only in-frame clones, some missing. The sample carries 250,000 to 300,000 clones, over 65% recorded once. The data are from a study of blood T cell repertoires in COVID-19. At the level of the study: The study drew acute and convalescent COVID-19 samples from the United States, Italy and Spain. T cells, B-cell-depleted T cells, or PBMCs supplied cDNA or gDNA.

Sequenced input: peripheral blood. This chain joins TRBV3-1 (or the pseudogene TRBV3-2) and TRBJ1-1; D may be TRBD1 (6 bases). The receptor was derived from a man aged 60 to 75 who had recovered from COVID-19. The CDR3 nucleotides are TGTGCCAGCAGCTTCGGACAGAAGAACACTGAAGCTTTCTTT. As protein: CASSFGQKNTEAFF.